This paragraph reports one T cell receptor beta chain. The ends lost 4 bases at V and 6 bases at J; junction bases unmatched: 14. The CDR3 totals 16 residues. Germline CDR1 is LGHNA and CDR2 is YNFKEQ. Authors' data handling: Amplification of reference gene primers was used by the study to estimate nucleated cell counts. TCRdb's table, derived via immunoSEQ multiplex PCR, lists solely in-frame clones and lacks some. V and J calls and clone size follow that table, whereas D and trimming were derived from the DNA. The sample shows roughly 150,000 clones, roughly four fifths of them seen only once. This entry is derived from a study of blood T cell repertoires in COVID-19.

This sequence originates from a woman at least 80 years old with acute or convalescent COVID-19. The chain uses TRBV4-2 and TRBJ2-5; 7 bases fit TRBD2. Sequenced material: peripheral blood. CDR3 DNA: TGTGCCAGCAGCCCCTACAGCGGGACGGACCGACAGACCCAGTACTTC. Its protein is CASSPYSGTDRQTQYF.